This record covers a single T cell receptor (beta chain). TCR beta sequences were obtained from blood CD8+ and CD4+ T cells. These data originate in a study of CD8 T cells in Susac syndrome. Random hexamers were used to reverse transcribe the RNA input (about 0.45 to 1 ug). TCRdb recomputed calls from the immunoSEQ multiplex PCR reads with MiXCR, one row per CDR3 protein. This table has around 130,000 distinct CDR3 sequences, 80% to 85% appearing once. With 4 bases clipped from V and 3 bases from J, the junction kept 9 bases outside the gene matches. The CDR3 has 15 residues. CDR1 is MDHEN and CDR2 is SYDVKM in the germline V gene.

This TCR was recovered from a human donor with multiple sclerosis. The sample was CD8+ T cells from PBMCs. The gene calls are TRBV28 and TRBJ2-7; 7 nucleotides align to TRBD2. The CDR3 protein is CASSYRGLESYEQYF. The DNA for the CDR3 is TGTGCCAGCAGTTACCGAGGACTAGAAAGCTACGAGCAGTACTTC.